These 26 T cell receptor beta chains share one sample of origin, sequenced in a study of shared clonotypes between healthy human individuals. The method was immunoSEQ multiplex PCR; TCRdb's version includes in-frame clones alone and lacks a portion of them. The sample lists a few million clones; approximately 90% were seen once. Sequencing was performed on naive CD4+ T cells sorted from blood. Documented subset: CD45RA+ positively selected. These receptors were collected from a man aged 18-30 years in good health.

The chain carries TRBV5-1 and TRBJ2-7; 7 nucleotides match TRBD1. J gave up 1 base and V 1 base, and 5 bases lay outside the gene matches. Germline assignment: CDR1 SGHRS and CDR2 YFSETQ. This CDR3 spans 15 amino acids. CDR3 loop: CASSLRTGPSYEQYF. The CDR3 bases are TGCGCCAGCAGCTTGAGGACAGGACCTTCCTACGAGCAGTACTTC.

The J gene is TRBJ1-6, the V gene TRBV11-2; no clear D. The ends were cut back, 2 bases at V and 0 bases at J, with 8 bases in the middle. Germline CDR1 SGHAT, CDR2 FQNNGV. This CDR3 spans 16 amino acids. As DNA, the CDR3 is TGTGCCAGCAGCTTAATCGCGAGCTCCTATAATTCACCCCTCCACTTT. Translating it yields CASSLIASSYNSPLHF.

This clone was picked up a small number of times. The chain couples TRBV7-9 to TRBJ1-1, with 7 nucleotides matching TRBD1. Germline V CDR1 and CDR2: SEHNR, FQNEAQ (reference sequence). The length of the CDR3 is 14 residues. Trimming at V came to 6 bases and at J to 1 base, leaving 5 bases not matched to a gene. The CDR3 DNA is TGTGCCAGCAGTGGAGGGACAGAGAACACTGAAGCTTTCTTT. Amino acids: CASSGGTENTEAFF.

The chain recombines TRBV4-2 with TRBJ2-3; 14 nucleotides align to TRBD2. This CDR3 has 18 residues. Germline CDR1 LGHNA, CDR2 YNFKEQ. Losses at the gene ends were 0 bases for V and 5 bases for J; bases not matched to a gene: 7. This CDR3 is CASSQEGTSGGNRDTQYF. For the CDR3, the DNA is TGTGCCAGCAGCCAAGAGGGGACTAGCGGGGGAAATAGAGATACGCAGTATTTT.

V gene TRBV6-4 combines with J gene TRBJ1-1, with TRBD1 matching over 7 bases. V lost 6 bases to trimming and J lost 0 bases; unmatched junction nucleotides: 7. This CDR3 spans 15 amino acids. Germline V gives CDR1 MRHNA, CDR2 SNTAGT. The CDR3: CASSRDSIMNTEAFF. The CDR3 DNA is TGTGCCAGCAGCCGGGACAGCATAATGAACACTGAAGCTTTCTTT.

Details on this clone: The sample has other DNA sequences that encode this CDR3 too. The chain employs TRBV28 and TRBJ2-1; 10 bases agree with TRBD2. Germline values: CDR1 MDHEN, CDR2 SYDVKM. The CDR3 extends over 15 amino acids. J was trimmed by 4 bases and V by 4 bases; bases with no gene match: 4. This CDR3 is CASSSLAGGYNEQFF. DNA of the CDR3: TGTGCCAGCAGTTCTTTAGCGGGGGGTTACAATGAGCAGTTCTTC.

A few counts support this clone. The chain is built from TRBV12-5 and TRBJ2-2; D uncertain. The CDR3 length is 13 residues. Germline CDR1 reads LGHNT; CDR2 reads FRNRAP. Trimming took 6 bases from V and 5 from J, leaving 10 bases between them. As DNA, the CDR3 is TGTGCTAGTGGCCCCCTTGGTACCGGGGAGCTGTTTTTT. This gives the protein CASGPLGTGELFF. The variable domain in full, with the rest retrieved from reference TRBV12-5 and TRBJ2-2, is DARVTQTPRHKVTEMGQEVTMRCQPILGHNTVFWYRQTMMQGLELLAYFRNRAPLDDSGMPKDRFSAEMPDATLATLKIQPSEPRDSAVYFCASGPLGTGELFFGEGSRLTVL.

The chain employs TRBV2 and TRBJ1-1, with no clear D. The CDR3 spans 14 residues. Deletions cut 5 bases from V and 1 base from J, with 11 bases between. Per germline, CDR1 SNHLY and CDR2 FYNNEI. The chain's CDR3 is CASSLETPNTEAFF. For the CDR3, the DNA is TGTGCCAGCAGTCTCGAGACACCGAACACTGAAGCTTTCTTT.

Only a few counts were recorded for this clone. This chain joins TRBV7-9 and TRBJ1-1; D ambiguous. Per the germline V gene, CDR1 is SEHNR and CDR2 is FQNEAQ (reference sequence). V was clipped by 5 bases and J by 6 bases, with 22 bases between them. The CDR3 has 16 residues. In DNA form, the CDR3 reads TGTGCCAGCAGCCCCTCTGGGCGGACGGAGTTTGCTGAAGCTTTCTTT. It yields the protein CASSPSGRTEFAEAFF.

CDR3 sequence (DNA): TGTGCCAGCAGTTACTCAACGGGTTTAGGGAATGGCTACACCTTC. This sequence encodes CASSYSTGLGNGYTF. The chain is built from TRBV6-5 and TRBJ1-2; D is uncertain. This CDR3 spans 15 amino acids. Between the trimmed V and J ends, which lost 0 bases and 6 bases, there was a span of 14 bases. The germline V gene has CDR1 MNHEY and CDR2 SVGAGI.

CDR3 in amino acids: CARSLGGRNNSPLHF. CDR3 coding DNA: TGTGCCAGAAGCTTAGGGGGGAGGAATAATTCACCCCTCCACTTT. The chain is built from TRBV7-5 and TRBJ1-6. TRBV7-5 is a pseudogene. The CDR3 sequence is 15 residues long.

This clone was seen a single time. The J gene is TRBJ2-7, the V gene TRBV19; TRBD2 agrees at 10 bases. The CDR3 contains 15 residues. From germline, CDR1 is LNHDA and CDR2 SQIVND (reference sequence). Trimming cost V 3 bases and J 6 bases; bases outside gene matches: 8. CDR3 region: CASSIGVAGGSEQYF. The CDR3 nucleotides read TGTGCCAGTAGTATTGGGGTAGCGGGAGGATCCGAGCAGTACTTC. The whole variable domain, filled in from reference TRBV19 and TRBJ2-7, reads DGGITQSPKYLFRKEGQNVTLSCEQNLNHDAMYWYRQDPGQGLRLIYYSQIVNDFQKGDIAEGYSVSREKKESFPLTVTSAQKNPTAFYLCASSIGVAGGSEQYFGPGTRLTVT.

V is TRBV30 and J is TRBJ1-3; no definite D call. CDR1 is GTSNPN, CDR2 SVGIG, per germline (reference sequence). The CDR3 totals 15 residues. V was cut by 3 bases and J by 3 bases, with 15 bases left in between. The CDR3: CAWRTVDSVGNTIYF. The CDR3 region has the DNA TGTGCCTGGAGGACTGTAGATTCCGTTGGAAACACCATATATTTT.

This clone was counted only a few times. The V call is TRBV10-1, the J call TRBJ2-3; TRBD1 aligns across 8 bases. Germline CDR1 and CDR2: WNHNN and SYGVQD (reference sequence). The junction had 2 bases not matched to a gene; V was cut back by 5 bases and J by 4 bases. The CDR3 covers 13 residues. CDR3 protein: CASSPQGADTQYF. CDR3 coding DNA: TGCGCCAGCAGTCCACAGGGGGCAGATACGCAGTATTTT.

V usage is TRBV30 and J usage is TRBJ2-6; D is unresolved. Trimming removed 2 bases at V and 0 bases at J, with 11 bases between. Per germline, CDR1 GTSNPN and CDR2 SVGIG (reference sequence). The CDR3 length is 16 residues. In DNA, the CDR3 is TGTGCCTGGAGTCTAACTCGGGCCTCTGGGGCCAACGTCCTGACTTTC. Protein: CAWSLTRASGANVLTF.

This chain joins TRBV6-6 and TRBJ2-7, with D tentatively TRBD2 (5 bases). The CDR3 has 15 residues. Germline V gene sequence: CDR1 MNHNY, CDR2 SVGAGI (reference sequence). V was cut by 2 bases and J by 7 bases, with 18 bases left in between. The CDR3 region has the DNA TGTGCCAGCAGTTACCGTGGGAGCGGCAGCGTGGAGCAGTACTTC. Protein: CASSYRGSGSVEQYF.

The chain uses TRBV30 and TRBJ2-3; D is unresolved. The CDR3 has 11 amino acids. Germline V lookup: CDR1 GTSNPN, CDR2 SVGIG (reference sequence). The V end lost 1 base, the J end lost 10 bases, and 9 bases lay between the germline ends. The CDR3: CAWSGASAQYF. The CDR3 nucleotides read TGTGCCTGGAGTGGAGCATCGGCGCAGTATTTT.

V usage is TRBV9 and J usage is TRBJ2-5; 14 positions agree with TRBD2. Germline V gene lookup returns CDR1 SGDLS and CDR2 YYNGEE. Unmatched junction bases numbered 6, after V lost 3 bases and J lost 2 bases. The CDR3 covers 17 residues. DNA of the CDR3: TGTGCCAGCAGCGCGGGGACTAGCGGGGGTACACAAGAGACCCAGTACTTC. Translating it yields CASSAGTSGGTQETQYF.

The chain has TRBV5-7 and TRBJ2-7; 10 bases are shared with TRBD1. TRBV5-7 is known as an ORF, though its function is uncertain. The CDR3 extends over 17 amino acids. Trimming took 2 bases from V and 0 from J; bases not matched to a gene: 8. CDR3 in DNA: TGTGCCAGCAGCTTCCGGGACAGGGGTCGAAGCTCCTACGAGCAGTACTTC. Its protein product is CASSFRDRGRSSYEQYF.

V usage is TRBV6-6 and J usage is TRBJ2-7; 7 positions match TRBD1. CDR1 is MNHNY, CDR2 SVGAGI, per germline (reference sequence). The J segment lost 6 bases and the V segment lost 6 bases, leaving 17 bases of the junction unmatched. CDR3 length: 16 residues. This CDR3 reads CASSAPGVSNRGEQYF. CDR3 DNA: TGTGCCAGCAGCGCACCAGGGGTTTCTAACAGGGGCGAGCAGTACTTC.

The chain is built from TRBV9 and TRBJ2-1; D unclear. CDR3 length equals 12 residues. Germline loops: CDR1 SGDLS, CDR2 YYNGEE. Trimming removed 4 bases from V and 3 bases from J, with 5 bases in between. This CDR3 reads CASSRDYNEQFF. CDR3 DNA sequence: TGTGCCAGCAGCAGAGACTACAATGAGCAGTTCTTC.

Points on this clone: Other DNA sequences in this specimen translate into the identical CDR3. Here the CDR3 DNA reads TGCAGTGCCCTTGGAACAGATACGCAGTATTTT. Its protein is CSALGTDTQYF. V and J are TRBV20-1 and TRBJ2-3, with D unresolved. The V gene's germline CDR1 is DFQATT and CDR2 SNEGSKA (reference sequence). Trimming stripped 6 bases from V and 3 bases from J, with 7 bases between. This CDR3 contains 11 residues.

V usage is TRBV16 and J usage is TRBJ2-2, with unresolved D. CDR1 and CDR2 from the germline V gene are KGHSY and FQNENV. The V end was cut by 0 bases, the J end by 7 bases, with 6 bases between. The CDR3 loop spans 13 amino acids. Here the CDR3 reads CASSQSMGGELFF. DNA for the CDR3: TGTGCCAGCAGCCAATCGATGGGCGGGGAGCTGTTTTTT.

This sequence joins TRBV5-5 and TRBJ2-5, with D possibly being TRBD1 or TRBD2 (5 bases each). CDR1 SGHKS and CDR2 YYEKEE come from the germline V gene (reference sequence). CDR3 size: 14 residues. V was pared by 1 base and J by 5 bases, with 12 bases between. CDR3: CASSLSRWGETQYF. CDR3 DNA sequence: TGTGCCAGCAGCTTGAGTCGTTGGGGGGAGACCCAGTACTTC.

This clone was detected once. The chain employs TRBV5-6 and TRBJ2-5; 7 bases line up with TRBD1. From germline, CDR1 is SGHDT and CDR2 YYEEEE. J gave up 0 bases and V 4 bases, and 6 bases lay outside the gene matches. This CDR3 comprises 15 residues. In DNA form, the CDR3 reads TGTGCCAGCAGCACCCTAGACAGGGACCAAGAGACCCAGTACTTC. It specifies CASSTLDRDQETQYF.

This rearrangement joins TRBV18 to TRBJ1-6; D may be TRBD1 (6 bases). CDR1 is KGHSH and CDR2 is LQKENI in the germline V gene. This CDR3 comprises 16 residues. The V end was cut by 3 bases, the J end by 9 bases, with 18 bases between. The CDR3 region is CASSPPQGNVVSPLHF. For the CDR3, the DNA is TGTGCCAGCTCACCGCCGCAGGGGAATGTTGTTTCACCCCTCCACTTT.